The 5 T cell receptor beta chains below come from one sample, sequenced in a study of CD8+ T cells in alopecia areata. Treatment given: oral pan-JAK inhibitor, 5-10 mg twice daily. It was cDNA, reverse transcribed from extracted RNA, that served as the sequencing template. TCRdb's copy holds only in-frame clones and misses some; the assay was immunoSEQ multiplex PCR. The sample lists about 180,000 clones; around half were seen once. The sequencing used CD8+ T cells sorted from blood, collected at week 24, from a patient treated with tofacitinib. Receptors were obtained from a human donor with alopecia areata.

CDR3 in DNA: TGTGCCAGCAGCTTGGCGGGGACAGGGGATAATGAGCAGTTCTTC. This translates into CASSLAGTGDNEQFF. The chain uses TRBV5-6 and TRBJ2-1; 10 positions match TRBD1. Trimming took 0 bases from V and 7 from J; bases not matched to a gene: 4. Per germline, CDR1 SGHDT and CDR2 YYEEEE. This CDR3 has 15 amino acids.

The V call is TRBV2, the J call TRBJ2-3; perhaps D is TRBD1 or TRBD2 (6 bases each). The CDR3 sequence is 14 residues long. Germline V lookup: CDR1 SNHLY, CDR2 FYNNEI. The V end was cut by 6 bases, the J end by 4 bases, with 14 bases between. CDR3 DNA: TGTGCCAGCAGGGGCAGGGGAGGTCCAGATACGCAGTATTTT. Amino acids: CASRGRGGPDTQYF.

This sequence joins TRBV11-2 and TRBJ2-3; TRBD1 aligns across 9 bases. From germline, CDR1 is SGHAT and CDR2 FQNNGV. V lost 5 bases to trimming and J lost 3 bases; unmatched junction nucleotides: 9. The CDR3 sequence is 16 residues long. CDR3 residues: CASSTRLDRGTDTQYF. The CDR3 bases are TGTGCCAGCAGCACCCGTTTGGACAGGGGTACAGATACGCAGTATTTT. The complete variable domain, with remaining parts taken from reference TRBV11-2 and TRBJ2-3, reads EAGVAQSPRYKIIEKRQSVAFWCNPISGHATLYWYQQILGQGPKLLIQFQNNGVVDDSQLPKDRFSAERLKGVDSTLKIQPAKLEDSAVYLCASSTRLDRGTDTQYFGPGTRLTVL.

This clone showed up just a few times. This chain joins TRBV29-1 and TRBJ1-2; possible D gene TRBD1, 6 bases. Germline V gene lookup returns CDR1 SQVTM and CDR2 ANQGSEA. Trimming removed 2 bases at V and 4 bases at J, with 20 bases between. The CDR3 covers 16 residues. The CDR3 region has the DNA TGCAGCGTTGAAAAACGATCCAGGGGCGGCGGCTATGGCTACACCTTC. This gives the protein CSVEKRSRGGGYGYTF.

This chain connects TRBV5-6 to TRBJ2-7; D not resolved. The CDR3 length is 14 residues. Trimming removed 1 base at V and 4 bases at J, with 12 bases between. Germline values: CDR1 SGHDT, CDR2 YYEEEE. The CDR3 loop reads CASSLWQTSYEQYF. As DNA, the CDR3 is TGTGCCAGCAGCTTGTGGCAAACGTCTTACGAGCAGTACTTC.